These 29 T cell receptor beta chains were sequenced from one sample in a study of cytotoxic CD8 clonotypes in ibrutinib-treated CLL. Generated by immunoSEQ multiplex PCR, the TCRdb table keeps only in-frame clones and is missing some. Here the sample spans approximately 60,000 clones, 50% to 70% being singletons. The sample consisted of PBMCs, taken at disease progression, from a patient treated with ibrutinib. These receptors were obtained from a human donor with chronic lymphocytic leukemia.

This clone occurred a few times. V usage is TRBV5-6 and J usage is TRBJ2-3; no clear D gene. Trimming pared 0 bases from V and 2 bases from J, leaving 4 bases between. In germline, CDR1 is SGHDT, CDR2 YYEEEE. The length of the CDR3 is 13 residues. The CDR3 region is CASSLGSTDTQYF. CDR3 sequence (DNA): TGTGCCAGCAGCTTGGGGTCCACAGATACGCAGTATTTT.

The rearrangement links TRBV27 to TRBJ2-7; D may be TRBD2 (6 bases). The CDR3 totals 15 residues. Germline assignment: CDR1 MNHEY and CDR2 SMNVEV (reference sequence). The V gene lost 2 bases and the J gene lost 3 bases, with 14 bases spanning the gap. CDR3 protein: CASSLTGSLIYEQYF. The CDR3 region has the DNA TGTGCCAGCAGTTTAACCGGGAGCCTGATCTACGAGCAGTACTTC.

At least ten counts were recorded for this clone. J is TRBJ1-5 and V is TRBV29-1; D is unclear. V dropped 3 bases and J dropped 5 bases, with 14 bases sitting between them. From germline, CDR1 is SQVTM and CDR2 ANQGSEA. This CDR3 has 14 amino acids. CDR3 nucleotide sequence: TGCAGCGTTGATAAGCGCTGGAACGATCAGCCCCAGCATTTT. Its translation: CSVDKRWNDQPQHF.

The chain links TRBV19 to TRBJ2-5; no clear D gene. CDR3 length: 15 residues. Trimming pared 0 bases from V and 0 bases from J, leaving 8 bases between. CDR1 is LNHDA and CDR2 is SQIVND in the germline V gene (reference sequence). CDR3: CASSIDHKYQETQYF. The DNA for the CDR3 is TGTGCCAGTAGTATAGATCACAAGTACCAAGAGACCCAGTACTTC.

The chain carries TRBV5-1 and TRBJ2-4; D remains ambiguous. The germline V gene has CDR1 SGHRS and CDR2 YFSETQ. The CDR3 is 12 amino acids. Deletions cut 0 bases from V and 6 bases from J, with 4 bases between. DNA of the CDR3: TGCGCCAGCAGCTTGGGGGGAAACATTCAGTACTTC. Translating gives CASSLGGNIQYF.

V and J are TRBV5-4 and TRBJ2-2, with 10 nucleotides matching TRBD2. This CDR3 contains 17 residues. J gave up 0 bases and V 1 base, and 3 bases lay outside the gene matches. Germline V gene lookup returns CDR1 SGHNT and CDR2 YYREEE (reference sequence). The CDR3, as DNA: TGTGCCAGCAGCTTGTTAGCGGGGGGCGCGAACACCGGGGAGCTGTTTTTT. Protein: CASSLLAGGANTGELFF.

The V call is TRBV11-2, the J call TRBJ2-3; D might be TRBD2 (6 bases). The V and J ends lost 1 base and 2 bases respectively, with 13 bases between them. CDR3 length: 16 amino acids. Germline CDR1 is SGHAT and CDR2 is FQNNGV. The CDR3 coding sequence is TGTGCCAGCAGCTTAGGGAGGGGCAGGGACACAGATACGCAGTATTTT. It codes for CASSLGRGRDTDTQYF.

In its sample, this clone was seen a few times. The chain couples TRBV5-1 to TRBJ1-6; 10 bases agree with TRBD1. J gave up 7 bases and V 6 bases, and 7 bases lay outside the gene matches. The germline V gene encodes CDR1 SGHRS and CDR2 YFSETQ. This CDR3 contains 15 residues. CDR3 bases: TGCGCCAGCACCCAGACAGGGGGCAACAATTCACCCCTCCACTTT. This encodes CASTQTGGNNSPLHF.

The chain couples TRBV15 to TRBJ1-4; a possible D gene is TRBD1 (6 bases). V gave up 0 bases and J gave up 7 bases, with 15 bases separating them. Germline V gives CDR1 LNHNV, CDR2 YYDKDF (reference sequence). This CDR3 is built from 16 residues. CDR3 DNA sequence: TGTGCCACCAGCAGAGATCGAGCTTCAGGGGTTGAAAAACTGTTTTTT. Amino acid sequence: CATSRDRASGVEKLFF.

The V and J genes are TRBV28 and TRBJ1-6; a weak D match, TRBD1 (5 bases). Per the germline V gene, CDR1 is MDHEN and CDR2 is SYDVKM. The CDR3 contains 18 residues. Trimming shortened V by 2 bases and J by 2 bases, and 16 bases separated the two germline ends. The CDR3 bases are TGTGCCAGCAGTTTACTTGCAATCCAGGGACCCTATAATTCACCCCTCCACTTT. Translating gives CASSLLAIQGPYNSPLHF.

The genes are TRBV19 and TRBJ1-1; D is ambiguous. The V and J ends lost 7 bases and 1 base respectively, with 7 bases between them. Germline V lookup: CDR1 LNHDA, CDR2 SQIVND (reference sequence). CDR3 length: 12 residues. The CDR3 loop reads CASTDRNTEAFF. In DNA form, the CDR3 reads TGTGCCAGTACCGATCGGAACACTGAAGCTTTCTTT.

The chain couples TRBV5-6 to TRBJ1-5; TRBD1 matches at 7 bases. This CDR3 is 17 amino acids long. Germline CDR1 reads SGHDT; CDR2 reads YYEEEE. V dropped 2 bases and J dropped 2; count of bases not matched to a gene: 10. CDR3 amino acids: CASSLQTGEGGNQPQHF. The CDR3 region has the DNA TGTGCCAGCAGCTTACAAACAGGGGAGGGTGGCAATCAGCCCCAGCATTTT.

The V and J genes are TRBV6-7 and TRBJ2-5; no clear D. TRBV6-7 is treated as an ORF (open reading frame) with a function not yet certain. Trimming pared 2 bases from V and 2 bases from J, leaving 6 bases between. The CDR3 runs to 13 residues. The CDR3 DNA reads TGTGCCAGCAGTTACAGCAGTCAAGAGACCCAGTACTTC. Translated, it gives CASSYSSQETQYF.

The rearrangement links TRBV30 to TRBJ1-2; D is perhaps TRBD1 (5 bases). Germline lookup yields CDR1 GTSNPN and CDR2 SVGIG (reference sequence). The germline V and J ends were trimmed by 0 bases and 4 bases, with 12 bases remaining between them. This CDR3 region has 14 residues. The CDR3 is CAWSVQGTGYGYTF. In DNA, the CDR3 is TGTGCCTGGAGTGTACAAGGGACTGGCTATGGCTACACCTTC.

This chain connects TRBV7-2 to TRBJ2-7; D may be TRBD2 (5 bases). Germline V gene sequence: CDR1 SGHTA, CDR2 FQGNSA. V shed 5 bases and J shed 6 bases, with 17 bases lying between them. This CDR3 has 14 residues. DNA of the CDR3: TGTGCCAGCAGCCGGGGTAGTTCAGGCTCCGAGCAGTACTTC. It codes for CASSRGSSGSEQYF.

This sequence joins TRBV7-2 and TRBJ2-3; perhaps D is TRBD1 or TRBD2 (5 bases each). V gave up 5 bases and J gave up 0 bases, with 9 bases separating them. Germline values: CDR1 SGHTA, CDR2 FQGNSA. The CDR3 contains 14 residues. CDR3 sequence reads: CASSPGRSTDTQYF. DNA for the CDR3: TGTGCCAGCAGCCCGGGACGCAGCACAGATACGCAGTATTTT.

The chain links TRBV5-1 to TRBJ2-5; D gene uncertain. Germline assignment: CDR1 SGHRS and CDR2 YFSETQ. V gave up 3 bases and J gave up 2 bases, with 2 bases separating them. This CDR3 is built from 11 residues. For the CDR3, the DNA is TGCGCCAGCAGCTATCAAGAGACCCAGTACTTC. Translating it yields CASSYQETQYF.

The chain recombines TRBV13 with TRBJ2-1, with 7 bases fitting TRBD2. J was trimmed by 8 bases and V by 5 bases; bases with no gene match: 6. Germline CDR1 is PRHDT and CDR2 is FYEKMQ (reference sequence). This CDR3 has 13 amino acids. CDR3 amino acids: CASSPPAGDEQFF. The CDR3 DNA is TGTGCCAGCAGCCCCCCCGCGGGGGATGAGCAGTTCTTC.

The chain employs TRBV30 and TRBJ2-7; TRBD1 agrees at 7 bases. The length of the CDR3 is 16 residues. The V gene end was trimmed by 1 base and the J gene end by 3 bases; junction bases not matched to a gene: 12. Germline V CDR1 and CDR2: GTSNPN, SVGIG (reference sequence). The CDR3 spells CAWSGHQGVFFYEQYF. The CDR3 DNA is TGTGCCTGGAGTGGCCATCAGGGGGTATTTTTCTACGAGCAGTACTTC.

J is TRBJ2-3 and V is TRBV6-5; D is ambiguous. The germline V gene encodes CDR1 MNHEY and CDR2 SVGAGI. Trimming pared 6 bases from V and 2 bases from J, leaving 6 bases between. The length of the CDR3 is 12 residues. The chain's CDR3 is CASSRNTDTQYF. Here the CDR3 DNA reads TGTGCCAGCAGCCGGAACACAGATACGCAGTATTTT.

This chain links TRBV2 with TRBJ1-5; D possibly corresponds to TRBD1 (6 bases). V shed 7 bases and J shed 6 bases, with 13 bases lying between them. Per germline, CDR1 SNHLY and CDR2 FYNNEI. This CDR3 is 13 amino acids long. The CDR3 spells CASTEGGAQPQHF. CDR3 coding DNA: TGTGCCAGCACCGAAGGGGGGGCTCAGCCCCAGCATTTT.

This clone was seen a handful of times. J is TRBJ1-3 and V is TRBV27; 7 bases agree with TRBD1. The CDR3 extends over 15 amino acids. V lost 0 bases, J lost 3 bases, and 2 bases stayed unmatched. The germline gives CDR1 MNHEY, CDR2 SMNVEV (reference sequence). The CDR3 DNA follows: TGTGCCAGCAGTTTATCTAGACAGGGTGGAAACACCATATATTTT. Amino acid sequence: CASSLSRQGGNTIYF.

CDR3 protein: CASSWGTSGSDTYNEQFF. CDR3 DNA: TGTGCCAGCAGTTGGGGGACTAGCGGGAGCGATACCTACAATGAGCAGTTCTTC. The V and J genes are TRBV4-2 and TRBJ2-1; 14 nucleotides match TRBD2. This CDR3 is built from 18 residues. The J segment lost 2 bases and the V segment lost 6 bases, leaving 9 bases of the junction unmatched. The germline gives CDR1 LGHNA, CDR2 YNFKEQ.

V usage is TRBV16 and J usage is TRBJ1-5; D is perhaps TRBD1 (6 bases). Trimming took off 2 bases at V and 1 base at J, with 9 bases between the two ends. This CDR3 is 15 amino acids long. Germline CDR1 reads KGHSY; CDR2 reads FQNENV. CDR3 protein: CASSQGGPSNQPQHF. The CDR3 DNA reads as TGTGCCAGCAGCCAAGGGGGGCCAAGCAATCAGCCCCAGCATTTT. Full variable domain (remainder filled in from reference TRBV16 and TRBJ1-5): GEEVAQTPKHLVRGEGQKAKLYCAPIKGHSYVFWYQQVLKNEFKFLISFQNENVFDETGMPKERFSAKCLPNSPCSLEIQATKLEDSAVYFCASSQGGPSNQPQHFGDGTRLSIL.

This clone was seen once. J is TRBJ2-7 and V is TRBV9, with TRBD1 matching over 10 bases. The CDR3 spans 14 residues. The ends lost 3 bases at V and 2 bases at J; junction bases unmatched: 2. Germline CDR1 reads SGDLS; CDR2 reads YYNGEE. The CDR3 spells CASSAGQGTYEQYF. The CDR3 DNA is TGTGCCAGCAGCGCGGGACAGGGGACCTACGAGCAGTACTTC.

This sequence joins TRBV28 and TRBJ1-2; TRBD1 might be the D (5 bases). The V gene's germline CDR1 is MDHEN and CDR2 SYDVKM. The CDR3 runs 14 residues. Trimming shortened V by 9 bases and J by 6 bases, and 20 bases separated the two germline ends. CDR3 residues: CASLSVNWGNGYTF. CDR3 nucleotides: TGTGCCAGTCTCTCGGTTAATTGGGGGAATGGCTACACCTTC.

This rearrangement joins TRBV5-1 to TRBJ2-1, with 13 bases fitting TRBD2. The CDR3 runs 15 residues. Looked up from germline, CDR1 is SGHRS and CDR2 is YFSETQ. With 5 bases clipped from V and 6 bases from J, the junction kept 5 bases outside the gene matches. In DNA, the CDR3 is TGCGCCAGCAGTCCCGGGACTAGCGGGACCAATGAGCAGTTCTTC. It yields the protein CASSPGTSGTNEQFF.

The chain links TRBV27 to TRBJ1-6; possible D gene TRBD1, 6 bases. The length of the CDR3 is 14 residues. Looked up from germline, CDR1 is MNHEY and CDR2 is SMNVEV (reference sequence). The V end was cut by 6 bases, the J end by 10 bases, with 16 bases between. The CDR3 nucleotides are TGTGCCAGCAGGCTACAGGGACTCGGGTCACCCCTCCACTTT. Its translation is CASRLQGLGSPLHF.

CDR3 DNA: TGCGCCAGCAGCCAAGCTGTTACAGGGCACGCAGATACGCAGTATTTT. Translated: CASSQAVTGHADTQYF. The genes are TRBV4-1 and TRBJ2-3; TRBD1 might be the D (6 bases). Germline CDR1 MGHRA, CDR2 YSYEKL. There are 16 residues in the CDR3. V was clipped by 1 base and J by 4 bases, with 15 bases between them.